Given below is one T cell receptor beta chain in context. The data were taken from a study of cytomegalovirus exposure and HLA in healthy donors. This CDR3 region has 13 residues. Germline V gene lookup returns CDR1 SQVTM and CDR2 ANQGSEA. V dropped 4 bases and J dropped 7 bases, with 13 bases sitting between them. 60 Vbeta and 13 Jbeta primers were used in PCR. Some clones are missing from TCRdb's copy, which holds only in-frame ones; the method was immunoSEQ multiplex PCR. Of about 120,000 clones listed, around 70% are singletons. The TCR sequence derives from a woman aged 40 to 50 in good health and CMV-seronegative. Material for sequencing was PBMCs. This rearrangement joins TRBV29-1 to TRBJ1-4; a weak D match, TRBD1 (6 bases). The DNA for the CDR3 is TGCAGCGTTGTGGGGAGGGGGGGTGAAAAACTGTTTTTT. Translated, it gives CSVVGRGGEKLFF.